The 13 T cell receptor beta chains below come from one sample, sequenced in a study of blood T cell repertoires in COVID-19. Measured with immunoSEQ multiplex PCR; TCRdb has only the in-frame clones, and not every one. The table records about 270,000 clones, about 88% of them present only once. The sample taken for sequencing was PBMCs or T cells enriched from blood (not recorded which). The receptors shown here come from a woman between 50 and 59 years old who had recovered from COVID-19.

This clone was counted between two and nine times. The CDR3 coding sequence is TGTGCCAGCAGTTTATACCCTAGCGGGAGGGGCGGGGAGCTGTTTTTT. Translated: CASSLYPSGRGGELFF. The chain uses TRBV27 and TRBJ2-2, with 12 bases matching TRBD2. The CDR3 loop spans 16 amino acids. The V gene end was trimmed by 1 base and the J gene end by 7 bases; junction bases not matched to a gene: 4. Germline V lookup: CDR1 MNHEY, CDR2 SMNVEV (reference sequence).

V gene TRBV11-2 combines with J gene TRBJ1-5, with a tentative D call TRBD1 (6 bases). The CDR3 totals 14 residues. The germline gives CDR1 SGHAT, CDR2 FQNNGV. V lost 2 bases, J lost 3 bases, and 8 bases lay in between. The CDR3 coding sequence is TGTGCCAGCAGCTTAACAGGGTACAATCAGCCCCAGCATTTT. It encodes CASSLTGYNQPQHF.

This chain uses TRBV12-3 or TRBV12-4 with TRBJ2-5; no clear D gene. This CDR3 spans 11 amino acids. V was cut by 5 bases and J by 2 bases, with 3 bases left in between. The CDR3 nucleotides read TGTGCCAGCAGTCCTCAAGAGACCCAGTACTTC. It encodes CASSPQETQYF.

The chain joins TRBV5-6 to TRBJ2-1, with TRBD2 identical over 10 bases. The CDR3 has 16 residues. Germline CDR1 reads SGHDT; CDR2 reads YYEEEE. J gave up 7 bases and V 1 base, and 8 bases lay outside the gene matches. The CDR3 spells CASSLLWTSGINEQFF. CDR3 DNA sequence: TGTGCCAGCAGCTTGCTTTGGACTAGCGGAATAAATGAGCAGTTCTTC.

The chain uses TRBV28 and TRBJ2-7; D is perhaps TRBD2 (7 bases). This CDR3 region has 13 residues. Trimming removed 5 bases at V and 5 bases at J, with 13 bases between. In germline, CDR1 is MDHEN, CDR2 SYDVKM. This CDR3 is CASSQGGGDEQYF. In DNA form, the CDR3 reads TGTGCCAGCAGTCAAGGCGGGGGCGACGAGCAGTACTTC.

The chain has TRBV7-2 and TRBJ2-7; 8 bases agree with TRBD1. J lost 0 bases, V lost 5 bases, and 6 bases had no gene match. Germline-derived CDR1 and CDR2 are SGHTA and FQGNSA. The CDR3 contains 15 residues. CDR3 loop: CASSQRTGPSYEQYF. The CDR3 nucleotides are TGTGCCAGCAGCCAAAGGACAGGGCCCTCCTACGAGCAGTACTTC.

J is TRBJ2-7 and V is TRBV11-2; possibly TRBD2 for D (6 bases). Germline assignment: CDR1 SGHAT and CDR2 FQNNGV. V lost 0 bases and J 2 bases, leaving 14 bases between the germline ends. CDR3 length equals 16 residues. The CDR3 reads CASSLDGGKSAYEQYF. Written as DNA, the CDR3 is TGTGCCAGCAGCTTAGACGGGGGAAAGAGCGCCTACGAGCAGTACTTC. Full variable domain (outside the CDR3, taken from reference TRBV11-2 and TRBJ2-7): EAGVAQSPRYKIIEKRQSVAFWCNPISGHATLYWYQQILGQGPKLLIQFQNNGVVDDSQLPKDRFSAERLKGVDSTLKIQPAKLEDSAVYLCASSLDGGKSAYEQYFGPGTRLTVT.

The genes are TRBV15 and TRBJ1-6; D is unclear. Germline V gene sequence: CDR1 LNHNV, CDR2 YYDKDF (reference sequence). Trimming shortened V by 0 bases and J by 5 bases, and 5 bases separated the two germline ends. The CDR3 contains 14 residues. CDR3 protein: CATSRDFDNSPLHF. CDR3 bases: TGTGCCACCAGCAGAGATTTCGATAATTCACCCCTCCACTTT.

The V and J genes are TRBV30 and TRBJ2-7; TRBD2 matches at 7 bases. Germline CDR1 and CDR2: GTSNPN and SVGIG (reference sequence). The junction had 3 bases not matched to a gene; V was cut back by 2 bases and J by 2 bases. The CDR3 extends over 13 amino acids. CDR3 region: CAWSTSVTYEQYF. CDR3 nucleotide sequence: TGTGCCTGGAGTACTAGCGTAACCTACGAGCAGTACTTC.

The CDR3 DNA follows: TGTGCCACCAGTGAACCATCACCGGGACAGGGTTTTTATAGCAATCAGCCCCAGCATTTT. This sequence encodes CATSEPSPGQGFYSNQPQHF. The chain employs TRBV24-1 and TRBJ1-5, with TRBD1 matching over 9 bases. From germline, CDR1 is KGHDR and CDR2 SFDVKD. V was clipped by 4 bases and J by 0 bases; unmatched bases: 15. CDR3 size: 20 residues.

This clone was detected once. CDR3 sequence: CASSAPRGTPYEQYF. CDR3 bases: TGTGCCAGCAGTGCGCCCAGGGGCACTCCCTACGAGCAGTACTTC. The rearrangement uses TRBV28 and TRBJ2-7, with D tentatively TRBD1 (6 bases). The V gene lost 5 bases and the J gene lost 2 bases, with 16 bases spanning the gap. Germline loops: CDR1 MDHEN, CDR2 SYDVKM. This CDR3 spans 15 amino acids.

V is TRBV7-2 and J is TRBJ2-1; perhaps TRBD2 as D (5 bases). Trimming left V 2 bases short and J 1 base short, with 12 bases between. The germline CDR1 and CDR2 sequences are SGHTA and FQGNSA. This CDR3 is built from 16 residues. The CDR3 sequence: CASSLQGRGSYNEQFF. CDR3 bases: TGTGCCAGCAGCTTACAAGGGAGAGGGTCCTACAATGAGCAGTTCTTC.

The chain combines TRBV5-1 with TRBJ1-4, with 8 nucleotides matching TRBD1. Germline values: CDR1 SGHRS, CDR2 YFSETQ. V dropped 2 bases and J dropped 6; count of bases not matched to a gene: 3. This CDR3 is built from 14 residues. This CDR3 reads CASSFRGRDEKLFF. CDR3 nucleotides: TGCGCCAGCAGCTTCAGGGGGCGCGATGAAAAACTGTTTTTT.